This TCR beta chain came from a study of cytomegalovirus exposure and HLA in healthy donors. Study-level findings and limits: The study listed approximately 160 cytomegalovirus-associated TCR beta chains.

Use of 60 Vbeta and 13 Jbeta primers characterized the PCR. Libraries were prepared by immunoSEQ multiplex PCR; TCRdb keeps only in-frame clonotypes and omits some of them. This table has 95,000 to 150,000 clones, around 73% appearing once. Regarding this clone: Its antigen remains unidentified.

The CDR3 totals 15 residues. CDR1 and CDR2 from the germline V gene are SQVTM and ANQGSEA. Trimming removed 3 bases at V and 4 bases at J, with 15 bases between. Sequences were obtained from PBMCs. The source of this sequence is a man aged 30 to 39 in good health and CMV-seropositive. V is TRBV29-1 and J is TRBJ1-4; D is uncertain. The CDR3 DNA reads as TGCAGCGTTGAGATTTCGGGGAGAATTAATGAAAAACTGTTTTTT. It encodes CSVEISGRINEKLFF.